A single T cell receptor (beta chain) is shown here with its context. Source study methods: Amplified reference gene primers provided the basis for estimating nucleated cell counts. This table comes from immunoSEQ multiplex PCR, and its TCRdb copy is limited to in-frame clones, with some not included. The V and J calls and clone size were taken over from that table, and D and trimming were inferred from the DNA. This table has about 190,000 clones, 90% appearing once. This sample is drawn from a study of blood T cell repertoires in COVID-19. About the research overall: There were acute and convalescent COVID-19 samples, and they came from the United States, Italy and Spain.

The CDR3 spans 13 residues. The germline V and J ends were trimmed by 1 base and 7 bases, with 8 bases remaining between them. Germline loops: CDR1 SGHTA, CDR2 FQGTGA. The specimen was peripheral blood. This clonotype was sampled from a middle-aged man with acute or convalescent COVID-19. V and J are TRBV7-3 and TRBJ2-1; D unclear. The CDR3 DNA is TGTGCCAGCAGCTTAATGTCCGGGAATGAGCAGTTCTTC. Amino acids: CASSLMSGNEQFF.